The 13 T cell receptor beta chains below were found in one sample sequenced in a study of blood T cell repertoires in COVID-19. Profiling relied on immunoSEQ multiplex PCR, and the TCRdb table lists in-frame clones only, not all of them. This table has some 70,000 clones, 80% to 90% appearing once. The sequencing sample was made of peripheral blood. The receptor set was obtained from a man over 45 with active COVID-19.

This chain connects TRBV5-5 to TRBJ1-4; unclear D gene. Trimming took off 0 bases at V and 0 bases at J, with 6 bases between the two ends. Per germline, CDR1 SGHKS and CDR2 YYEKEE (reference sequence). The CDR3 has 15 amino acids. CDR3 sequence reads: CASSLGQPTNEKLFF. CDR3 DNA: TGTGCCAGCAGCTTGGGACAACCAACTAATGAAAAACTGTTTTTT.

The rearrangement uses TRBV7-3 and TRBJ1-2; 10 positions match TRBD1. The CDR3 length is 14 residues. Germline V lookup: CDR1 SGHTA, CDR2 FQGTGA. V lost 7 bases and J lost 3; bases outside the gene matches: 5. In nucleotides, the CDR3 is TGTGCCAGCACCAAAGGGACAGGGGACTATGGCTACACCTTC. Translating gives CASTKGTGDYGYTF.

Concerning this clone: An end of the junction does not agree with germline; a read error may underlie this. CDR3 residues: CASSYVGSNEEYF. DNA for the CDR3: TGTGCCAGCAGTTACGTGGGGAGTAACGAGGAGTACTTC. The chain recombines TRBV6-6 with TRBJ2-7; a weak D match, TRBD2 (5 bases). CDR1 is MNHNY, CDR2 SVGAGI, per germline (reference sequence). The CDR3 is made up of 13 amino acids.

The chain carries TRBV19 and TRBJ1-1; 10 bases fit TRBD1. Looked up from germline, CDR1 is LNHDA and CDR2 is SQIVND (reference sequence). V trimming: 3 bases; J trimming: 3 bases; junction bases outside the gene matches: 1. This CDR3 has 14 residues. CDR3 DNA sequence: TGTGCCAGTAGTATTGGACAGGGGGACACTGAAGCTTTCTTT. Its translation is CASSIGQGDTEAFF.

Points on this clone: Other DNA sequences in the same sample also yield this CDR3. This sequence joins TRBV9 and TRBJ1-2, with a weak D call TRBD1 (5 bases). With 0 bases removed from V and 3 bases from J, the gap between germline ends came to 6 bases. CDR1 SGDLS and CDR2 YYNGEE come from the germline V gene. The CDR3 sequence is 13 residues long. As DNA, the CDR3 is TGTGCCAGCAGCGTAGGGGGGGACTATGGCTACACCTTC. The encoded protein is CASSVGGDYGYTF.

With regard to this clone: Germline is not matched at one junction end, which may reflect a read error. V usage is TRBV3-1 (or the pseudogene TRBV3-2) and J usage is TRBJ1-5, with D tentatively TRBD1 (5 bases). The CDR3 sequence is 13 residues long. Germline V gene data show CDR1 as LGHDT and CDR2 as YNNKEL (reference sequence). The CDR3 loop reads CAAGWGNNQPQHF. The DNA of the CDR3 is TGCGCTGCGGGATGGGGCAACAATCAGCCCCAGCATTTT.

The chain employs TRBV6-5 and TRBJ2-4; 11 bases line up with TRBD1. After removal of 10 bases from V and 3 bases from J, the junction contained 8 bases not matched to a gene. Germline V gene data show CDR1 as MNHEY and CDR2 as SVGAGI. There are 15 residues in the CDR3. The CDR3 nucleotides read TGTGCCATCCTTGTGGGACAGGGGGGCAAAAACATTCAGTACTTC. Residues: CAILVGQGGKNIQYF.

The V call is TRBV11-3, the J call TRBJ1-4, with D unclear. The CDR3 consists of 16 residues. Trimming cost V 1 base and J 4 bases, with 13 bases left between them. Germline V CDR1 and CDR2: SGHNT, YENEEA. The CDR3 loop is CASSLVVRVSNEKLFF. The CDR3 DNA reads TGTGCCAGCAGCTTAGTCGTGCGGGTTAGTAATGAAAAACTGTTTTTT.

The chain recombines TRBV2 with TRBJ1-5, with a possible D match to TRBD1 (6 bases). V was pared by 5 bases and J by 7 bases, with 15 bases between. CDR1 and CDR2 from the germline V gene are SNHLY and FYNNEI. The CDR3 sequence is 14 residues long. The CDR3 sequence is CASSTGPPVQPQHF. Written as DNA, the CDR3 is TGTGCCAGCAGTACAGGGCCCCCCGTCCAGCCCCAGCATTTT. Together with reference TRBV2 and TRBJ1-5, the CDR3 gives the full variable domain: EPEVTQTPSHQVTQMGQEVILRCVPISNHLYFYWYRQILGQKVEFLVSFYNNEISEKSEIFDDQFSVERPDGSNFTLKIRSTKLEDSAMYFCASSTGPPVQPQHFGDGTRLSIL.

The chain is built from TRBV3-1 (or the pseudogene TRBV3-2) and TRBJ2-5; 9 bases match TRBD2. The CDR3 has 15 amino acids. V lost 6 bases and J lost 2; bases outside the gene matches: 7. Germline-derived CDR1 and CDR2 are LGHDT and YNNKEL (reference sequence). CDR3 sequence: CASSGGTSIQETQYF. The CDR3 bases are TGTGCCAGCAGTGGAGGGACTAGCATACAAGAGACCCAGTACTTC.

V usage is TRBV10-3 and J usage is TRBJ1-2, with TRBD1 identical over 11 bases. The CDR3 is 13 amino acids. Per germline, CDR1 ENHRY and CDR2 SYGVKD. The ends lost 8 bases at V and 8 bases at J; junction bases unmatched: 7. CDR3 sequence: CAIYGQGARGYTF. The CDR3 DNA is TGTGCCATCTATGGACAGGGGGCCCGAGGCTACACCTTC.

V and J are TRBV3-1 (or the pseudogene TRBV3-2) and TRBJ2-1; weak D call: TRBD1 (5 bases). The CDR3 has 19 amino acids. The V end lost 4 bases, the J end lost 10 bases, and 32 bases lay between the germline ends. CDR1 LGHDT and CDR2 YNNKEL come from the germline V gene (reference sequence). The DNA for the CDR3 is TGTGCCAGCAGCCCCACCCGAGACAGAGCCGTCATCGTGGGTCAAGAGCAGTTCTTC. Amino acid sequence: CASSPTRDRAVIVGQEQFF.

The rearrangement links TRBV12-3 or TRBV12-4 to TRBJ2-7, with TRBD1 matching over 7 bases. The J segment lost 5 bases and the V segment lost 4 bases, leaving 5 bases of the junction unmatched. The CDR3 has 13 residues. CDR3 coding DNA: TGTGCCAGCAGTTCCTACAGGGGCCACGAGCAGTACTTC. It specifies CASSSYRGHEQYF.